This TCR beta chain stems from a study of OX40 agonist ivuxolimab in advanced cancers. In the study overall: Dose-escalation subjects each had hepatocellular carcinoma, melanoma, renal cell or head and neck cancer. Patients with prior anti-PD-1, anti-PD-L1 or anti-CTLA-4 therapy were eligible; 35% to 50% had some. Findings and caveats of the study: Among the least clonally expanded were partial responders at 0.1-3.0 mg/kg.

On this clone itself: What it recognizes is unknown.

Germline assignment: CDR1 LNHDA and CDR2 SQIVND (reference sequence). This CDR3 spans 14 amino acids. V dropped 6 bases and J dropped 9; count of bases not matched to a gene: 5. Only in-frame clones appear in the TCRdb table, and some are missing; sequencing was by immunoSEQ multiplex PCR. The table has 90,000 to 100,000 clones, 88% seen once. This specimen consisted of CD4+ or CD8+ T cells sorted from blood, obtained in a trial of the OX40 agonist ivuxolimab. The TCR comes from an adult with an advanced solid tumor such as melanoma, head and neck, liver or kidney cancer. The chain uses TRBV19 and TRBJ1-6; the match to TRBD1 covers 10 bases. The CDR3 DNA follows: TGTGCCAGTAGCGGGACAGGGGCAATTTCACCCCTCCACTTT. Translated: CASSGTGAISPLHF.